A single sample is the source of the 17 T cell receptor beta chains below, sequenced in a study of blood T cell repertoires in COVID-19 (dated by TCRdb to about 2020). Preparation of the library involved the immunoSEQ multiplex PCR assay. TCRdb took this table from immuneACCESS and kept in-frame rearrangements with V and J called. Such tables lack part of the clones; where checked against another copy, unresolved V genes explain under half of the gap, and the rest is unexplained. Recorded for this sample are 150,000 to 200,000 clones; 88% of them occurred a single time. Approximately 2.1% of the sample rests with the top ten. Sequenced material: peripheral blood. These receptor sequences come from a man aged 45-65 years who had recovered from COVID-19.

The chain joins TRBV27 to TRBJ2-7, with 10 bases fitting TRBD2. This CDR3 is 16 amino acids long. Germline-derived CDR1 and CDR2 are MNHEY and SMNVEV (reference sequence). Unmatched junction bases numbered 8, after V lost 4 bases and J lost 2 bases. CDR3 amino acids: CASSYLTSGETYEQYF. The DNA for the CDR3 is TGTGCCAGCAGTTACCTAACTAGCGGGGAAACCTACGAGCAGTACTTC.

The chain carries TRBV30 and TRBJ2-1; a possible D gene is TRBD2 (9 bases). CDR1 is GTSNPN and CDR2 is SVGIG in the germline V gene (reference sequence). Trimming left V 1 base short and J 9 bases short, with 22 bases between. The CDR3 spans 16 residues. DNA of the CDR3: TGTGCCTGGAGTGGTCAGGGGGCGGGGGGGCCCGGTGAGCAGTTCTTC. It is translated as CAWSGQGAGGPGEQFF.

The chain joins TRBV18 to TRBJ2-5; D perhaps matches TRBD1 (6 bases). CDR1 and CDR2 (germline): KGHSH, LQKENI. V was shortened by 4 bases and J by 5 bases, with 14 bases between the two germline ends. The CDR3 contains 14 residues. CDR3 amino acids: CASSRSSGVETQYF. The CDR3 DNA reads TGTGCCAGCTCACGGTCCTCAGGGGTGGAGACCCAGTACTTC.

J is TRBJ1-1 and V is TRBV27, with 7 bases aligning to TRBD1. CDR3 length: 15 residues. V was pared by 3 bases and J by 1 base, with 5 bases of the junction left unmatched. Looked up from germline, CDR1 is MNHEY and CDR2 is SMNVEV (reference sequence). CDR3 in DNA: TGTGCCAGCAGTTTCACCGGGACAGAGAACACTGAAGCTTTCTTT. It specifies CASSFTGTENTEAFF.

J is TRBJ1-1 and V is TRBV7-2; 7 positions match TRBD1. CDR3 length: 15 amino acids. Germline assignment: CDR1 SGHTA and CDR2 FQGNSA. V trimming: 1 base; J trimming: 2 bases; junction bases outside the gene matches: 4. CDR3 in amino acids: CASSLEGGRNTEAFF. CDR3 nucleotide sequence: TGTGCCAGCAGCTTAGAAGGGGGCAGAAACACTGAAGCTTTCTTT.

The V gene is TRBV6-5, the J gene TRBJ2-7, with 11 positions matching TRBD2. Per the germline V gene, CDR1 is MNHEY and CDR2 is SVGAGI. The CDR3 runs 15 residues. With V trimmed by 6 bases and J by 0 bases, 4 bases remained unmatched. CDR3 nucleotide sequence: TGTGCCAGCAGGGAGGGACTAGCGGCCTCCTACGAGCAGTACTTC. As protein: CASREGLAASYEQYF.

The V and J genes are TRBV4-3 and TRBJ2-7; 8 bases map to TRBD2. J lost 4 bases, V lost 0 bases, and 11 bases had no gene match. The CDR3 is 17 amino acids. Germline CDR1 is LGHNA and CDR2 is YSLEER. CDR3 amino acids: CASSQDRTGGEIYEQYF. DNA of the CDR3: TGCGCCAGCAGCCAAGATAGGACGGGGGGGGAAATATACGAGCAGTACTTC.

The chain employs TRBV25-1 and TRBJ1-1; D is perhaps TRBD1 (5 bases). Trimming removed 2 bases at V and 2 bases at J, with 12 bases between. The CDR3 loop spans 15 amino acids. Germline V lookup: CDR1 MGHDK, CDR2 SYGVNS. The CDR3 DNA follows: TGTGCCAGCAGTGAAAGCACAGGAATCAACACTGAAGCTTTCTTT. This translates into CASSESTGINTEAFF.

The V gene is TRBV28, the J gene TRBJ2-2; TRBD2 is a possible D gene (6 bases). The CDR3 length is 14 residues. Germline V CDR1 and CDR2: MDHEN, SYDVKM. V lost 6 bases and J 4 bases, leaving 12 bases between the germline ends. CDR3 nucleotides: TGTGCCAGCAGCCTGGACTACCCCACCGGGGAGCTGTTTTTT. It specifies CASSLDYPTGELFF.

The chain joins TRBV7-2 to TRBJ1-1, with 7 bases fitting TRBD1. The germline CDR1 and CDR2 sequences are SGHTA and FQGNSA. The CDR3 is made up of 14 amino acids. V shed 1 base and J 6 bases; nucleotides not matched to a gene: 5. CDR3 in DNA: TGTGCCAGCAGCTTAGAAAGGGGGCGCGCTGAAGCTTTCTTT. This translates into CASSLERGRAEAFF.

The V gene is TRBV21-1, the J gene TRBJ1-5; TRBD1 was called by the table and not checked on the DNA. TRBV21-1 is described as a pseudogene. The CDR3 runs to 17 residues. DNA of the CDR3: TGTGCCAGCAGCTTTAGGAAGCGGGACAGGGAGAATCAGCCCCAGCATTTT. Protein product: CASSFRKRDRENQPQHF.

This clone was recorded once. This chain uses TRBV3-1 (or the pseudogene TRBV3-2) with TRBJ2-1; perhaps TRBD2 as D (5 bases). This CDR3 spans 14 amino acids. V lost 0 bases and J lost 6, with 9 bases in between. Germline V lookup: CDR1 LGHDT, CDR2 YNNKEL (reference sequence). The CDR3, as DNA: TGTGCCAGCAGCCAAGATCGACTACTCAATGAGCAGTTCTTC. This sequence encodes CASSQDRLLNEQFF.

The gene calls are TRBV5-4 and TRBJ2-1; 10 nucleotides agree with TRBD1. The CDR3 covers 15 residues. V was clipped by 4 bases and J by 2 bases; unmatched bases: 3. CDR1 and CDR2 (germline): SGHNT, YYREEE (reference sequence). Here the CDR3 DNA reads TGTGCCAGCAGCCTGGGACAGGGGACCTACAATGAGCAGTTCTTC. As protein: CASSLGQGTYNEQFF.

In its sample, this clone was seen a few times. The rearrangement joins TRBV2 to TRBJ1-1; 11 bases are a match to TRBD1. With 5 bases clipped from V and 13 bases from J, the junction kept 15 bases outside the gene matches. This CDR3 contains 15 residues. Germline loops: CDR1 SNHLY, CDR2 FYNNEI. The CDR3 sequence is CASSYLWGQGERGFF. The DNA of the CDR3 is TGTGCCAGCAGTTACCTTTGGGGACAGGGGGAAAGAGGTTTCTTT.

This clone showed up just once. The rearrangement uses TRBV30 and TRBJ1-4; D is uncertain. V gave up 4 bases and J gave up 3 bases, with 15 bases separating them. Germline CDR1 is GTSNPN and CDR2 is SVGIG (reference sequence). This CDR3 is 15 amino acids long. The CDR3 sequence: CAWNLGTAANEKLFF. CDR3 bases: TGTGCCTGGAACTTGGGAACAGCGGCTAATGAAAAACTGTTTTTT.

The chain recombines TRBV7-9 with TRBJ1-2; D remains ambiguous. Trimming cost V 5 bases and J 8 bases, with 15 bases left between them. The V gene's germline CDR1 is SEHNR and CDR2 FQNEAQ (reference sequence). CDR3 length: 13 amino acids. CDR3: CASSRPGIRGYTF. The CDR3, as DNA: TGTGCCAGCAGCCGACCGGGGATTCGGGGCTACACCTTC.

The genes are TRBV7-3 and TRBJ2-5; TRBD2 matches at 12 bases. This CDR3 region has 18 residues. Germline V CDR1 and CDR2: SGHTA, FQGTGA. V trimming: 1 base; J trimming: 6 bases; junction bases outside the gene matches: 12. CDR3 loop: CASSLIVSSGRAGKTQYF. The CDR3 DNA follows: TGTGCCAGCAGCTTAATAGTTTCTAGCGGGAGGGCGGGAAAGACCCAGTACTTC.